This passage covers 20 T cell receptor beta chains from one sample sequenced in a study of CD8 T cells in ankylosing spondylitis. Study-wide results and limits: In ankylosing spondylitis blood, a motif of roughly eight highly homologous TCR beta variants appeared characteristic.

TCRdb recomputed calls from the 5' RACE reads with MiXCR, one row per CDR3 protein. This table has almost 400,000 distinct CDR3 sequences, around 22% appearing once. Their cognate antigens are unknown. Sequenced sample: blood, either unsorted or a sorted T cell fraction (not recorded which). The source is a male donor with ankylosing spondylitis.

J is TRBJ2-7 and V is TRBV7-9; 9 bases map to TRBD1. The germline gives CDR1 SEHNR, CDR2 FQNEAQ (reference sequence). This CDR3 has 15 residues. V was pared by 5 bases and J by 0 bases, with 5 bases of the junction left unmatched. CDR3 residues: CASSPGQGISYEQYF. Here the CDR3 DNA reads TGTGCCAGCAGCCCGGGACAGGGAATCTCCTACGAGCAGTACTTC. The full variable domain, in which reference TRBV7-9 and TRBJ2-7 provide the parts outside the CDR3, is DTGVSQNPRHKITKRGQNVTFRCDPISEHNRLYWYRQTLGQGPEFLTYFQNEAQLEKSRLLSDRFSAERPKGSFSTLEIQRTEQGDSAMYLCASSPGQGISYEQYFGPGTRLTVT.

This sequence joins TRBV4-1 and TRBJ2-1; tentatively, D is TRBD1 (5 bases). The CDR3 extends over 15 amino acids. CDR1 and CDR2 from the germline V gene are MGHRA and YSYEKL. V lost 5 bases and J lost 3, with 14 bases in between. CDR3: CASSSGPWGYNEQFF. CDR3 in DNA: TGCGCCAGCAGCTCAGGGCCGTGGGGCTACAATGAGCAGTTCTTC.

The rearrangement uses TRBV6-2 or TRBV6-3 and TRBJ2-1; 12 bases align to TRBD2. Trimming at V came to 6 bases and at J to 4 bases, leaving 4 bases not matched to a gene. CDR3 length: 15 residues. CDR1 is MNHEY and CDR2 is SVGEGT in the germline V gene. The CDR3 sequence is CASSQTSGGYNEQFF. The DNA of the CDR3 is TGTGCCAGCAGCCAGACTAGCGGGGGATACAATGAGCAGTTCTTC.

V is TRBV5-1 and J is TRBJ1-1; 7 bases are shared with TRBD1. The trim removed 5 bases at V and 4 bases at J, leaving 8 bases unmatched. CDR1 SGHRS and CDR2 YFSETQ come from the germline V gene. The CDR3 length is 14 residues. This CDR3 is CASRAGTAFTEAFF. The CDR3 DNA reads TGCGCCAGCAGAGCCGGGACAGCCTTCACTGAAGCTTTCTTT.

In its sample, this clonotype was seen a few times. The DNA of the CDR3 is TGCGCCAGCAGCTTGGCCGGGACGGGTGAAAAACTGTTTTTT. Amino acid sequence: CASSLAGTGEKLFF. The chain joins TRBV5-1 to TRBJ1-4; TRBD1 might be the D (5 bases). The CDR3 length is 14 residues. Deletions cut 0 bases from V and 7 bases from J, with 10 bases between. The V gene's germline CDR1 is SGHRS and CDR2 YFSETQ.

The rearrangement links TRBV19 to TRBJ2-1; the match to TRBD1 covers 9 bases. This CDR3 region has 19 residues. The trim removed 6 bases at V and 0 bases at J, leaving 15 bases unmatched. Germline V gene data show CDR1 as LNHDA and CDR2 as SQIVND (reference sequence). CDR3 sequence (DNA): TGTGCCAGTAGGGCCTTGGGTACAGGGGGCTGGAACTCCTACAATGAGCAGTTCTTC. Residues: CASRALGTGGWNSYNEQFF.

This clonotype was seen more than once but under ten times. The rearrangement joins TRBV9 to TRBJ2-2; D possibly uses TRBD1 or TRBD2 (6 bases each). CDR1 and CDR2 (germline): SGDLS, YYNGEE. This CDR3 comprises 15 residues. The V and J ends lost 3 bases and 5 bases respectively, with 14 bases between them. Written as DNA, the CDR3 is TGTGCCAGCAGCGGGTGGAGGGGGGATACCGGGGAGCTGTTTTTT. As protein: CASSGWRGDTGELFF.

The V call is TRBV7-8, the J call TRBJ2-5; 7 nucleotides align to TRBD2. Losses at the gene ends were 0 bases for V and 7 bases for J; bases not matched to a gene: 14. The CDR3 is 17 amino acids. The germline V gene encodes CDR1 SGHVS and CDR2 FQNEAQ. This chain's CDR3 is CASSLAQTSVRFGTQYF. The DNA for the CDR3 is TGTGCCAGCAGCTTAGCCCAAACTAGCGTGAGGTTCGGGACCCAGTACTTC.

The J gene is TRBJ1-4, the V gene TRBV9; maybe TRBD1 (5 bases). The CDR3 totals 14 residues. Between the trimmed V and J ends, which lost 4 bases and 3 bases, there was a span of 10 bases. The V gene's germline CDR1 is SGDLS and CDR2 YYNGEE. The CDR3 DNA is TGTGCCAGCAGCAACCTGGGGGCTAATGAAAAACTGTTTTTT. Residues: CASSNLGANEKLFF.

This clonotype has ten or more counts. The chain recombines TRBV29-1 with TRBJ2-7; maybe TRBD2 (5 bases). This CDR3 spans 15 amino acids. Trimming shortened V by 0 bases and J by 6 bases, and 18 bases separated the two germline ends. Germline V gives CDR1 SQVTM, CDR2 ANQGSEA. CDR3 loop: CSVEDLRQGSSEQYF. The CDR3 coding sequence is TGCAGCGTTGAAGATCTCAGACAAGGGAGTAGCGAGCAGTACTTC.

The CDR3 bases are TGTGCCAGCTCACCACCCCTCGGGAGCGGAGGTACGCAGTATTTT. Protein product: CASSPPLGSGGTQYF. This chain connects TRBV18 to TRBJ2-3, with TRBD2 as a possible D gene (6 bases). Germline V CDR1 and CDR2: KGHSH, LQKENI. V was pared by 0 bases and J by 8 bases, with 15 bases between. The CDR3 has 15 residues.

This chain uses TRBV11-2 with TRBJ1-2, with 7 bases matching TRBD1. The V and J ends lost 4 bases and 4 bases, in that order; junction bases with no gene match: 9. The CDR3 is 15 residues long. CDR1 and CDR2 (germline): SGHAT, FQNNGV. CDR3 amino acids: CASSSRQGLGYGYTF. The CDR3 bases are TGTGCCAGCAGCTCAAGACAGGGATTGGGCTATGGCTACACCTTC.

The chain has TRBV11-2 and TRBJ2-1; TRBD2 matches 12 bases. This CDR3 spans 18 amino acids. The germline CDR1 and CDR2 sequences are SGHAT and FQNNGV. V gave up 5 bases and J gave up 0 bases; unmatched junction bases: 8. CDR3 loop: CASSPGLAGLSSYNEQFF. Here the CDR3 DNA reads TGTGCCAGCAGCCCGGGACTAGCGGGCCTCAGCTCCTACAATGAGCAGTTCTTC.

This rearrangement joins TRBV5-1 to TRBJ2-5; D unclear. Germline V CDR1 and CDR2: SGHRS, YFSETQ. V lost 0 bases to trimming and J lost 3 bases, with 6 bases between them. The CDR3 consists of 13 residues. DNA for the CDR3: TGCGCCAGCAGCTTGGTTACAGAAGAGACCCAGTACTTC. Translated: CASSLVTEETQYF. Based on the CDR3 plus reference TRBV5-1 and TRBJ2-5, the full variable domain is KAGVTQTPRYLIKTRGQQVTLSCSPISGHRSVSWYQQTPGQGLQFLFEYFSETQRNKGNFPGRFSGRQFSNSRSEMNVSTLELGDSALYLCASSLVTEETQYFGPGTRLLVL.

The V call is TRBV20-1, the J call TRBJ2-1; D is perhaps TRBD2 (6 bases). Between the trimmed V and J ends, which lost 6 bases and 2 bases, there was a span of 11 bases. The CDR3 has 13 residues. Germline-derived CDR1 and CDR2 are DFQATT and SNEGSKA (reference sequence). CDR3 loop: CSALGGPYNEQFF. CDR3 nucleotides: TGCAGTGCCTTGGGGGGTCCCTACAATGAGCAGTTCTTC.

The chain has TRBV19 and TRBJ2-7, with 7 bases matching TRBD1. Germline trimming cut 4 bases from V and 3 bases from J; bases unmatched to any gene: 3. The CDR3 loop spans 13 amino acids. Per the germline V gene, CDR1 is LNHDA and CDR2 is SQIVND (reference sequence). The CDR3 sequence: CASSKYRGYEQYF. CDR3 DNA sequence: TGTGCCAGTAGTAAATACAGGGGCTACGAGCAGTACTTC.

This chain connects TRBV3-1 to TRBJ2-7; 8 positions agree with TRBD1. The CDR3 runs 15 residues. The ends lost 1 base at V and 1 base at J; junction bases unmatched: 3. Germline values: CDR1 LGHDT, CDR2 YNNKEL (reference sequence). CDR3 in amino acids: CASSQGTGLSYEQYF. CDR3 sequence (DNA): TGTGCCAGCAGCCAAGGGACAGGGCTTTCCTACGAGCAGTACTTC.

V gene TRBV18 combines with J gene TRBJ2-7, with D perhaps matching TRBD2 (5 bases). The CDR3 has 14 amino acids. The germline V and J ends were trimmed by 3 bases and 4 bases, with 13 bases remaining between them. CDR1 and CDR2 (germline): KGHSH, LQKENI. The CDR3 DNA sequence: TGTGCCAGCTCACCTGACTGGGAGCCTTACGAGCAGTACTTC. This translates into CASSPDWEPYEQYF. The full variable domain, its missing parts supplied by reference TRBV18 and TRBJ2-7, is NAGVMQNPRHLVRRRGQEARLRCSPMKGHSHVYWYRQLPEEGLKFMVYLQKENIIDESGMPKERFSAEFPKEGPSILRIQQVVRGDSAAYFCASSPDWEPYEQYFGPGTRLTVT.

The V gene is TRBV7-8, the J gene TRBJ2-3; D not certain. V lost 2 bases and J 6 bases, leaving 9 bases between the germline ends. The CDR3 totals 13 residues. CDR1 is SGHVS and CDR2 is FQNEAQ in the germline V gene. The CDR3 reads CASSLLSRDTQYF. Here the CDR3 DNA reads TGTGCCAGCAGCTTACTGTCCCGGGATACGCAGTATTTT.

This clonotype was picked up many times. The chain combines TRBV5-1 with TRBJ2-3, with D maybe TRBD2 (5 bases). Germline CDR1 reads SGHRS; CDR2 reads YFSETQ. Trimming stripped 5 bases from V and 2 bases from J, with 9 bases between. There are 13 residues in the CDR3. The CDR3 region is CASRNSATDTQYF. CDR3 nucleotide sequence: TGCGCCAGCAGGAATAGCGCCACAGATACGCAGTATTTT.